A single sample is the source of the 27 T cell receptor beta chains below, sequenced in a study of blood T cell repertoires in COVID-19. TCRdb keeps only in-frame clones here, not all; method: immunoSEQ multiplex PCR. The table lists 300,000 to 350,000 clones, 80% to 90% of them singletons. Source material: peripheral blood. The receptor source for this set is a woman in her fifties or sixties with COVID-19, enrolled during active disease.

The rearrangement uses TRBV19 and TRBJ2-1; D gene ambiguous. The V gene's germline CDR1 is LNHDA and CDR2 SQIVND (reference sequence). The CDR3 is 15 amino acids. Trimming stripped 6 bases from V and 2 bases from J, with 14 bases between. The DNA of the CDR3 is TGTGCCAGTAGAAGAATGGTCAGCGCCTACAATGAGCAGTTCTTC. Its protein product is CASRRMVSAYNEQFF.

As for this clone: The junction departs from germline at one end; a sequencing error may be responsible. The chain employs TRBV7-7 and TRBJ2-1; TRBD2 might be the D (7 bases). This CDR3 is 16 amino acids long. Germline V CDR1 and CDR2: SSHAT, FNYEAQ (reference sequence). In nucleotides, the CDR3 is TGTGCTAGCAGCCCTAGCGGTAGGGGGTTATACAATGAGCAGTTCTTC. Protein product: CASSPSGRGLYNEQFF.

The V gene is TRBV4-3, the J gene TRBJ1-2, with 10 bases matching TRBD1. The CDR3 is 14 residues long. CDR1 and CDR2 (germline): LGHNA, YSLEER. Trimming took 4 bases from V and 3 from J; bases not matched to a gene: 2. The CDR3: CASSPGTGDYGYTF. The CDR3 nucleotides are TGCGCCAGCAGCCCGGGGACAGGGGACTATGGCTACACCTTC.

This chain uses TRBV27 with TRBJ2-7, with TRBD2 identical over 8 bases. V lost 7 bases, J lost 2 bases, and 7 bases stayed unmatched. The CDR3 runs 14 residues. Germline values: CDR1 MNHEY, CDR2 SMNVEV (reference sequence). CDR3 residues: CASTPREGAYEQYF. CDR3 nucleotide sequence: TGTGCCAGCACCCCCCGGGAGGGAGCCTACGAGCAGTACTTC.

The chain has TRBV2 and TRBJ1-2, with 7 bases lining up with TRBD1. Trimming removed 6 bases from V and 3 bases from J; junction bases left unmatched: 7. Per the germline V gene, CDR1 is SNHLY and CDR2 is FYNNEI. This CDR3 is built from 14 residues. In DNA, the CDR3 is TGTGCCAGCAGGGTAAACAGGGGTTACTATGGCTACACCTTC. Translated, it gives CASRVNRGYYGYTF.

This chain joins TRBV6-5 and TRBJ1-1, with D tentatively TRBD1 (6 bases). V lost 4 bases to trimming and J lost 7 bases, with 13 bases between them. The CDR3 is 13 amino acids. CDR1 MNHEY and CDR2 SVGAGI come from the germline V gene. The CDR3 reads CASSSSTGNEAFF. CDR3 coding DNA: TGTGCCAGCAGTTCGAGTACAGGGAATGAAGCTTTCTTT.

The chain recombines TRBV18 with TRBJ1-4, with D perhaps matching TRBD1 (6 bases). V lost 2 bases and J 8 bases, leaving 15 bases between the germline ends. This CDR3 comprises 15 residues. Per the germline V gene, CDR1 is KGHSH and CDR2 is LQKENI. This CDR3 is CASSPMSRGGEKLFF. In DNA, the CDR3 is TGTGCCAGCTCACCAATGAGCAGGGGCGGGGAAAAACTGTTTTTT.

V usage is TRBV6-5 and J usage is TRBJ1-5; a possible D gene is TRBD1 (5 bases). The germline V gene encodes CDR1 MNHEY and CDR2 SVGAGI. This CDR3 spans 13 amino acids. V was shortened by 7 bases and J by 4 bases, with 11 bases between the two germline ends. This CDR3 is CASKVGVNQPQHF. Written as DNA, the CDR3 is TGTGCCAGCAAGGTAGGGGTGAATCAGCCCCAGCATTTT.

This clone appeared a single time. The V gene is TRBV6-5, the J gene TRBJ2-1, with 7 bases fitting TRBD2. The CDR3 length is 16 residues. Germline V gene sequence: CDR1 MNHEY, CDR2 SVGAGI. The ends lost 2 bases at V and 10 bases at J; junction bases unmatched: 14. The CDR3 coding sequence is TGTGCCAGCAGTTACACGACTAGCAGTAGACGGGGCGAGCAGTTCTTC. It codes for CASSYTTSSRRGEQFF.

This chain links TRBV5-4 with TRBJ2-7; a weak D match, TRBD2 (5 bases). This CDR3 has 14 residues. In germline, CDR1 is SGHNT, CDR2 YYREEE (reference sequence). The V end lost 4 bases, the J end lost 7 bases, and 18 bases lay between the germline ends. CDR3 in DNA: TGTGCCAGCAGCCCGGACTTGGCAACGAGAGAGCAGTACTTC. As protein: CASSPDLATREQYF. The full variable domain, in which reference TRBV5-4 and TRBJ2-7 provide the parts outside the CDR3, is ETGVTQSPTHLIKTRGQQVTLRCSSQSGHNTVSWYQQALGQGPQFIFQYYREEENGRGNFPPRFSGLQFPNYSSELNVNALELDDSALYLCASSPDLATREQYFGPGTRLTVT.

The chain links TRBV27 to TRBJ1-5; D might be TRBD1 (5 bases). The V end was cut by 4 bases, the J end by 5 bases, with 12 bases between. CDR3 size: 14 residues. The V gene's germline CDR1 is MNHEY and CDR2 SMNVEV (reference sequence). CDR3: CASSSRRGDQPQHF. CDR3 DNA: TGTGCCAGCAGTTCCCGTAGGGGCGATCAGCCCCAGCATTTT.

The chain carries TRBV19 and TRBJ2-7, with TRBD1 matching over 9 bases. V was clipped by 9 bases and J by 3 bases; unmatched bases: 3. Germline CDR1 reads LNHDA; CDR2 reads SQIVND (reference sequence). The CDR3 is 12 residues long. DNA of the CDR3: TGTGCCAGACCGGGACAGGGCTACGAGCAGTACTTC. It translates to CARPGQGYEQYF.

V and J are TRBV19 and TRBJ1-1; no clear D. This CDR3 is built from 14 residues. Germline loops: CDR1 LNHDA, CDR2 SQIVND (reference sequence). V lost 3 bases and J 0 bases, leaving 8 bases between the germline ends. CDR3 bases: TGTGCCAGTAGTATGCCTGGAGTGAACACTGAAGCTTTCTTT. Its protein is CASSMPGVNTEAFF. The variable domain in full, with the rest retrieved from reference TRBV19 and TRBJ1-1, is DGGITQSPKYLFRKEGQNVTLSCEQNLNHDAMYWYRQDPGQGLRLIYYSQIVNDFQKGDIAEGYSVSREKKESFPLTVTSAQKNPTAFYLCASSMPGVNTEAFFGQGTRLTVV.

The V and J genes are TRBV18 and TRBJ2-3; TRBD1 aligns across 9 bases. The trim removed 5 bases at V and 0 bases at J, leaving 3 bases unmatched. The CDR3 is made up of 15 amino acids. The germline CDR1 and CDR2 sequences are KGHSH and LQKENI. This CDR3 is CASSSGQGSTDTQYF. The CDR3 DNA is TGTGCCAGCTCATCGGGACAGGGTAGCACAGATACGCAGTATTTT.

The rearrangement uses TRBV19 and TRBJ2-7, with 7 bases fitting TRBD1. Looked up from germline, CDR1 is LNHDA and CDR2 is SQIVND (reference sequence). The junction had 2 bases not matched to a gene; V was cut back by 4 bases and J by 2 bases. This CDR3 contains 13 residues. Here the CDR3 reads CASSKDRAYEQYF. In nucleotides, the CDR3 is TGTGCCAGTAGTAAAGACAGGGCCTACGAGCAGTACTTC.

The chain joins TRBV2 to TRBJ1-1; TRBD1 agrees at 7 bases. This CDR3 has 17 amino acids. Germline V CDR1 and CDR2: SNHLY, FYNNEI. Unmatched junction bases numbered 15, after V lost 8 bases and J lost 0 bases. CDR3 sequence reads: CASVRQGPSKLNTEAFF. The CDR3 DNA reads TGTGCCAGCGTACGACAGGGTCCCTCCAAACTGAACACTGAAGCTTTCTTT.

The gene calls are TRBV7-2 and TRBJ1-4, with D uncertain. Germline assignment: CDR1 SGHTA and CDR2 FQGNSA. The V end was cut by 5 bases, the J end by 3 bases, with 19 bases between. The CDR3 has 17 residues. The DNA of the CDR3 is TGTGCCAGCAGCCCGCGGGCCTTGCTGGGCTCTAATGAAAAACTGTTTTTT. Encoded protein: CASSPRALLGSNEKLFF.

The CDR3 DNA reads TGTGCCAGCAGCCACCGACTAGCGGGAAACACCGGGGAGCTGTTTTTT. Translation gives CASSHRLAGNTGELFF. The gene calls are TRBV14 and TRBJ2-2; TRBD2 matches at 11 bases. Germline V gene lookup returns CDR1 SGHDN and CDR2 FVKESK. Trimming took 3 bases from V and 2 from J; bases not matched to a gene: 2. This CDR3 has 16 residues.

The chain recombines TRBV6-5 with TRBJ1-5; TRBD1 agrees at 8 bases. CDR3 length equals 15 residues. After removal of 6 bases from V and 3 bases from J, the junction contained 7 bases not matched to a gene. Germline CDR1 MNHEY, CDR2 SVGAGI. CDR3 amino acids: CASRPGQGLNQPQHF. The CDR3 DNA reads as TGTGCCAGCAGACCCGGACAGGGCCTCAATCAGCCCCAGCATTTT.

This chain joins TRBV4-2 and TRBJ2-3; 13 positions agree with TRBD2. V shed 0 bases and J 1 base; nucleotides not matched to a gene: 7. Germline values: CDR1 LGHNA, CDR2 YNFKEQ. The CDR3 runs to 19 residues. The CDR3 is CASSQDTSGRVQGTDTQYF. DNA of the CDR3: TGTGCCAGCAGCCAAGATACTAGCGGGAGGGTCCAGGGCACAGATACGCAGTATTTT.

As DNA, the CDR3 is TGTGCCAGCAGCTTGGGACAGGGGGCATTTGGCTACACCTTC. Protein product: CASSLGQGAFGYTF. The chain joins TRBV7-9 to TRBJ1-2, with 12 positions matching TRBD1. CDR3 length: 14 amino acids. Losses at the gene ends were 3 bases for V and 7 bases for J; bases not matched to a gene: 3. CDR1 is SEHNR and CDR2 is FQNEAQ in the germline V gene (reference sequence).

The V call is TRBV6-5, the J call TRBJ1-6, with D possibly being TRBD1 (6 bases). CDR1 is MNHEY and CDR2 is SVGAGI in the germline V gene. Trimming shortened V by 5 bases and J by 7 bases, and 12 bases separated the two germline ends. CDR3 length: 14 amino acids. In DNA, the CDR3 is TGTGCCAGCAGTAGGGGAGGGGGAAATTCACCCCTCCACTTT. The encoded protein is CASSRGGGNSPLHF.

Turning to this clone: The same CDR3 also results from other DNA sequences found in this sample. The chain couples TRBV5-5 to TRBJ2-5; D is undetermined. The germline V and J ends were trimmed by 2 bases and 5 bases, with 7 bases remaining between them. Germline lookup yields CDR1 SGHKS and CDR2 YYEKEE (reference sequence). There are 12 residues in the CDR3. In nucleotides, the CDR3 is TGTGCCAGCAGCTTCGGTGGTGAGACCCAGTACTTC. Protein sequence: CASSFGGETQYF.

The rearrangement uses TRBV5-1 and TRBJ1-1; D not certain. Germline-derived CDR1 and CDR2 are SGHRS and YFSETQ. V gave up 0 bases and J gave up 5 bases, with 8 bases separating them. The CDR3 consists of 13 residues. CDR3 protein: CASSLDRWTEAFF. DNA for the CDR3: TGCGCCAGCAGCTTGGACAGATGGACTGAAGCTTTCTTT.

The rearrangement uses TRBV24-1 and TRBJ2-3; TRBD1 matches at 9 bases. This CDR3 has 16 amino acids. J lost 7 bases, V lost 4 bases, and 11 bases had no gene match. Germline-derived CDR1 and CDR2 are KGHDR and SFDVKD. CDR3 loop: CATSDRAPGQGNTQYF. The CDR3 DNA reads as TGTGCCACCAGTGACCGAGCCCCGGGACAGGGAAATACGCAGTATTTT.

This rearrangement joins TRBV5-1 to TRBJ1-2, with TRBD1 matching 8 bases. Germline trimming cut 4 bases from V and 7 bases from J; bases unmatched to any gene: 15. The CDR3 length is 16 residues. Per germline, CDR1 SGHRS and CDR2 YFSETQ. CDR3 coding DNA: TGCGCCAGCAGCCCCGTCTCAGGGGGCGCTTGGGGTGGCTACACCTTC. Translated, it gives CASSPVSGGAWGGYTF. Filled out from reference TRBV5-1 and TRBJ1-2, the complete variable domain reads KAGVTQTPRYLIKTRGQQVTLSCSPISGHRSVSWYQQTPGQGLQFLFEYFSETQRNKGNFPGRFSGRQFSNSRSEMNVSTLELGDSALYLCASSPVSGGAWGGYTFGSGTRLTVV.

This chain joins TRBV30 and TRBJ2-2, with 12 bases that match TRBD2. J lost 2 bases, V lost 4 bases, and 8 bases had no gene match. CDR3 size: 17 residues. In germline, CDR1 is GTSNPN, CDR2 SVGIG (reference sequence). The CDR3 region has the DNA TGTGCCTGGAAAGGACTAGCGGGACTAAAAAACACCGGGGAGCTGTTTTTT. Encoded protein: CAWKGLAGLKNTGELFF.